This record concerns one TCR beta chain sequence. Treatment reported: about 20 received Ad26.COV2.S at low or high dose, single or two shots; five or six received placebo; per-sample allocation not given. Collection of samples fell on day 63 after the first vaccine or placebo injection. This sample is drawn from a study of Ad26.COV2.S vaccination and SARS-CoV-2 variants. Clones were sequenced by immunoSEQ multiplex PCR, and TCRdb holds only the in-frame ones, with some missing. Here the sample spans a few hundred thousand clones, 83% being singletons. CDR1 is MGHRA and CDR2 is YSYEKL in the germline V gene. CDR3 length: 13 amino acids. V shed 1 base and J shed 4 bases, with 5 bases lying between them.

The chain recombines TRBV4-1 with TRBJ1-5; D unresolved. The material sequenced was peripheral blood, taken in a trial of Ad26.COV2.S vaccine versus placebo. The receptor was derived from a person between 18 and 65 years old who received the Ad26.COV2.S COVID-19 vaccine or a placebo. The CDR3 DNA is TGCGCCAGCAGCCAAGCTATGAATCAGCCCCAGCATTTT. Its translation: CASSQAMNQPQHF.